This T cell receptor beta chain was captured by sequencing in a study of the immune and genomic landscape of osteosarcoma. Primary, local recurrence and metastasis osteosarcoma tumors were taken after treatment from poor-prognosis patients. Sequencing used immunoSEQ multiplex PCR; TCRdb keeps in-frame clones, though not all of them. This repertoire shows about 5,900 clones, approximately 64% found once; its top ten account for about 15%. V shed 5 bases and J shed 7 bases, with 12 bases lying between them. Germline CDR1 reads MNHNY; CDR2 reads SVGAGI (reference sequence). The CDR3 length is 13 residues.

The gene calls are TRBV6-6 and TRBJ1-5; perhaps TRBD1 as D (6 bases). The specimen sequenced was osteosarcoma tumor tissue from the lung. The sequence came from a human donor with osteosarcoma. This chain's CDR3 is CASSPGVMQPQHF. The CDR3 nucleotides are TGTGCCAGCAGTCCAGGGGTTATGCAGCCCCAGCATTTT.